This T cell receptor beta chain was sequenced for a study of Graves' ophthalmopathy and Graves' hyperthyroidism. Amplification of TCR beta CDR3 regions used RNA transcripts. The workflow started with a first-round RT-PCR run with HTBI primers and then moved on to a second-round multiplex PCR. TCRdb ran MiXCR on the multiplex PCR reads and lists one entry per CDR3 protein. The sample has over 450,000 distinct CDR3 sequences; approximately 14% are singletons. The study excluded patients with other autoimmune diseases, uncontrolled infections, pregnancy or lactation. Trimming took 0 bases from V and 0 from J, leaving 18 bases between them. The CDR3 is made up of 18 amino acids. Per the germline V gene, CDR1 is SGDLS and CDR2 is YYNGEE.

The sequence came from a woman in her twenties or thirties with Graves' ophthalmopathy. The sequencing input was blood. The chain has TRBV9 and TRBJ1-1, with D tentatively TRBD1 (6 bases). As DNA, the CDR3 is TGTGCCAGCAGCGTAGAGACCCCGAGGGGGGGAATGAACACTGAAGCTTTCTTT. Translated: CASSVETPRGGMNTEAFF.